Listed below are T cell receptor beta chains from one sample, sequenced in a study of blood T cell repertoires in COVID-19. Assay used: immunoSEQ multiplex PCR; TCRdb lists only in-frame clones, some missing. The top ten hold 15% to 17% of the sample, which has roughly 100,000 clones, around 83% seen once. What was sequenced was peripheral blood. The receptors were sampled from a woman of 80 years or more with acute or convalescent COVID-19. CDR3s include the opening cysteine and the closing phenylalanine or tryptophan. The D gene is left open where the match is weak. A clone size is listed for some rows: how often the clone was seen (once, few, many), or a class if it is expanded.

clone_size	d_call	v_call	j_call	cdr3_nt	cdr3_aa
once	NA	TRBV27	TRBJ2-3	TGTGCCAGCAGTAAATGGGAGACAGATACGCAGTATTTT	CASSKWETDTQYF
once	NA	TRBV7-2	TRBJ1-3	TGTGCCAGCAGCTCAGGGGAACCGGGGAATGGAAACACCATATATTTT	CASSSGEPGNGNTIYF
NA	NA	TRBV7-2	TRBJ1-3	TGTGCCAGCAGCCCGGGACTCAGAAACACCATATATTTT	CASSPGLRNTIYF
NA	NA	TRBV18	TRBJ2-7	TGTGCCAGCTCACCCTCTCTAGCATCCGAGCAGTACTTC	CASSPSLASEQYF
NA	TRBD2	TRBV10-1	TRBJ2-3	TGCGCCAGCAGTGGGACTAGCGGGAGCACAGATACGCAGTATTTT	CASSGTSGSTDTQYF
NA	NA	TRBV28	TRBJ2-7	TGTGCCAGCAGTTTTTCGGGGAACTCCTACGAGCAGTACTTC	CASSFSGNSYEQYF
few	NA	TRBV11-2	TRBJ1-2	TGTGCCAGCAGCTTAGATCCGCACAGGGTGATTGGTGGCTACACCTTC	CASSLDPHRVIGGYTF
NA	NA	TRBV6-4	TRBJ1-6	TGTGCCAGCAGAGTAGGGGGTAATTCACCCCTCCACTTT	CASRVGGNSPLHF
NA	NA	TRBV7-9	TRBJ2-3	TGTGCCAGCAGCTTCCGGAAGACAAGCACAGATACGCAGTATTTT	CASSFRKTSTDTQYF
NA	TRBD1	TRBV30	TRBJ1-1	TGTGCCTGGGAACAGGGGAAGGCGGGCACTGAAGCTTTCTTT	CAWEQGKAGTEAFF
NA	NA	TRBV12-3/TRBV12-4	TRBJ2-2	TGTGCCAGCACCATCGGGAGCGGGGAGCTGTTTTTT	CASTIGSGELFF
NA	NA	TRBV13	TRBJ1-2	TGTGCCAGCAGCTTCGGGGGGGTCTATGGCTACACCTTC	CASSFGGVYGYTF
many	NA	TRBV19	TRBJ1-1	TGTGCCAGTATTATGGGGGGGCCGGGCACTGAAGCTTTCTTT	CASIMGGPGTEAFF
NA	NA	TRBV28	TRBJ1-2	TGTGCCAGCAGTGTGACAGGCGGGAACTATGGCTACACCTTC	CASSVTGGNYGYTF
NA	NA	TRBV5-4	TRBJ2-3	TGTGCCAGCAGCTTGGAAGGACTACGAGGCACAGATACGCAGTATTTT	CASSLEGLRGTDTQYF
NA	NA	TRBV24-1	TRBJ2-6	TGTGCCACCAGTGATCCTCGGGGGGCCAACGTCCTGACTTTC	CATSDPRGANVLTF
NA	TRBD2	TRBV27	TRBJ2-1	TGTGCCAGCAGTTTTTCCGGGACTAGCTACAATGAGCAGTTCTTC	CASSFSGTSYNEQFF
NA	NA	TRBV7-6	TRBJ2-3	TGTGCCAGCAGCCCCACTATTTCTGAGACAGATACGCAGTATTTT	CASSPTISETDTQYF
NA	TRBD2	TRBV7-2	TRBJ2-1	TGTGCCAGCAGCTTAGGACTAGCGGGAGGGACCTTTTACAATGAGCAGTTCTTC	CASSLGLAGGTFYNEQFF
NA	TRBD1	TRBV24-1	TRBJ2-5	TGTGCCACCAGGGGACAGTCCCAAGAGACCCAGTACTTC	CATRGQSQETQYF
NA	TRBD2	TRBV5-6	TRBJ2-3	TGTGCCAGCAGCTTTGGTCTAGCGGGAGACAAACTCACAGATACGCAGTATTTT	CASSFGLAGDKLTDTQYF
NA	TRBD2	TRBV5-4	TRBJ2-3	TGTGCCAGCAGCCCCCACGGGGGGACAGATACGCAGTATTTT	CASSPHGGTDTQYF
NA	NA	TRBV11-2	TRBJ2-1	TGTGCCAGCAGCTTAGAGGGGGCGGGCGGGAATGAGCAGTTCTTC	CASSLEGAGGNEQFF
NA	NA	TRBV10-3	TRBJ1-4	TGTGCCACGGCCGGAGCAACTAATGAAAAACTGTTTTTT	CATAGATNEKLFF
NA	TRBD2	TRBV2	TRBJ2-7	TGTGCCAGCAGTGCCGGGACTAGCGGGAGGGCGCAGTACTTC	CASSAGTSGRAQYF
NA	NA	TRBV28	TRBJ1-5	TGTGCCAGCAGTCCAAGGGGTCAGGGCAATCAGCCCCAGCATTTT	CASSPRGQGNQPQHF
few	NA	TRBV5-1	TRBJ2-5	TGCGCCAGCAGCGTAGGGGATGGGGAGACCCAGTACTTC	CASSVGDGETQYF
NA	TRBD2	TRBV11-2	TRBJ2-5	TGTGCCAGCAGCTCGTTAGCGGGAAGAGAGACCCAGTACTTC	CASSSLAGRETQYF
NA	TRBD1	TRBV30	TRBJ1-1	TGTGCCTGGAGCCAAAGGAGGGGGCTGAACACTGAAGCTTTCTTT	CAWSQRRGLNTEAFF
NA	NA	TRBV2	TRBJ2-3	TGTGCCAGCCACTCCAGGGGAGATACGCAGTATTTT	CASHSRGDTQYF